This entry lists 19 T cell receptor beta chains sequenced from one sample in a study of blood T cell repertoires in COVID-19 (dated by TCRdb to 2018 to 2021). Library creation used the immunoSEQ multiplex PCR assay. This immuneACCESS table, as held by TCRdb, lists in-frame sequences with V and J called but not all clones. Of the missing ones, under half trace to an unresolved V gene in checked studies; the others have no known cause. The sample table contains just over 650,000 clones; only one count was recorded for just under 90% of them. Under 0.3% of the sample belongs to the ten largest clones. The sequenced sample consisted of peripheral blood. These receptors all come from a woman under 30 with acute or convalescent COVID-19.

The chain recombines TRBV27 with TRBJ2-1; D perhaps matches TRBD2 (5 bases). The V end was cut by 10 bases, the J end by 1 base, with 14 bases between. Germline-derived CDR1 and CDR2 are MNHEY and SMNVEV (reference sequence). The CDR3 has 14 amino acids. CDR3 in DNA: TGTGCCATAGGGAAACTAGAATCCTACAATGAGCAGTTCTTC. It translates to CAIGKLESYNEQFF.

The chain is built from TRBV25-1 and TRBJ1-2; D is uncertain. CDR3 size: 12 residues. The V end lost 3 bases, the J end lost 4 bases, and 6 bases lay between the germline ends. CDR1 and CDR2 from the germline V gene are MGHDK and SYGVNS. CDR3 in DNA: TGTGCCAGCAGTGATAGCCCCTATGGCTACACCTTC. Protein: CASSDSPYGYTF.

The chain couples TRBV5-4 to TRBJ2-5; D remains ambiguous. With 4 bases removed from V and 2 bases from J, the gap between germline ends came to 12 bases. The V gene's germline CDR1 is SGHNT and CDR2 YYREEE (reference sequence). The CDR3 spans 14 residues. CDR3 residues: CASSLVPRQETQYF. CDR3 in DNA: TGTGCCAGCAGCCTGGTGCCCAGGCAAGAGACCCAGTACTTC.

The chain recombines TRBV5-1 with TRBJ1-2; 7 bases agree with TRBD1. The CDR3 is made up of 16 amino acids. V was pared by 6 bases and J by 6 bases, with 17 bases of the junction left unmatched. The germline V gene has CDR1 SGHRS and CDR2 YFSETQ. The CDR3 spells CASTLLGQNFQNGYTF. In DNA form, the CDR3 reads TGCGCCAGCACCCTGTTGGGACAGAATTTCCAAAATGGCTACACCTTC.

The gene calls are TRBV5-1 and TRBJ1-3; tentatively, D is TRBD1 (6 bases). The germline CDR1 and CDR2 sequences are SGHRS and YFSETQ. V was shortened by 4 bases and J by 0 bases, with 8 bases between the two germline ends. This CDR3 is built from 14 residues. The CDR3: CASSPGHSGNTIYF. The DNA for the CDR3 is TGCGCCAGCAGCCCGGGACACTCTGGAAACACCATATATTTT.

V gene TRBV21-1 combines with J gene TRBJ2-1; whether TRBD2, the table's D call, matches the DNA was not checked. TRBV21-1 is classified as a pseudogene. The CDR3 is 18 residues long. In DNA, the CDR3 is TGTGCCAGCAGCAAAAGCCTACTAGCTTTGAGGTCCCTCAATGAGCAGTTCTTC. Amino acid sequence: CASSKSLLALRSLNEQFF.

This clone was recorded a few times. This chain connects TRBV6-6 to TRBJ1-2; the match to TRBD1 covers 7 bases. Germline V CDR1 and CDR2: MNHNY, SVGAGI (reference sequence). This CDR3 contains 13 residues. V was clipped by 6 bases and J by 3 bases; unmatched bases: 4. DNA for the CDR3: TGTGCCAGCAGCCCTACAGGGGACTATGGCTACACCTTC. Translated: CASSPTGDYGYTF.

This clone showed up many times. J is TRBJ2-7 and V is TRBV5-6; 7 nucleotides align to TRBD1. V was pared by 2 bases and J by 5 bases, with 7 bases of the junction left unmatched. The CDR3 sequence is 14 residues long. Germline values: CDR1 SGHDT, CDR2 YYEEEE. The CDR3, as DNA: TGTGCCAGCAGCTTCGGGGACAGTGTCCACGAGCAGTACTTC. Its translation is CASSFGDSVHEQYF.

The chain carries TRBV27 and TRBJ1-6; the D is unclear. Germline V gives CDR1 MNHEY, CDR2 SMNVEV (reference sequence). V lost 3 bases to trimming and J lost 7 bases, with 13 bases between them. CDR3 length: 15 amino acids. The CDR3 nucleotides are TGTGCCAGCAGTTTCGGAGGTCTGGAGAATTCACCCCTCCACTTT. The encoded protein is CASSFGGLENSPLHF.

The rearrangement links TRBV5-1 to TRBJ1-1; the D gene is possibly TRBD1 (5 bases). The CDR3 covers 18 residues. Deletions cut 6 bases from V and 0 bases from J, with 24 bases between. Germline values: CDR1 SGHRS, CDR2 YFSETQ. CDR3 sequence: CASTMKPLGGRLNTEAFF. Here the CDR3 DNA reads TGCGCCAGCACCATGAAACCCTTGGGGGGAAGGTTGAACACTGAAGCTTTCTTT.

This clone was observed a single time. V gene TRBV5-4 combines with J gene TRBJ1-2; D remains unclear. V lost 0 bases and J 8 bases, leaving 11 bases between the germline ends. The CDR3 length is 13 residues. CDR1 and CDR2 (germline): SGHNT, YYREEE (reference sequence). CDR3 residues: CASSLGRRGGYTF. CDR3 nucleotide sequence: TGTGCCAGCAGCTTGGGCAGGCGGGGAGGCTACACCTTC.

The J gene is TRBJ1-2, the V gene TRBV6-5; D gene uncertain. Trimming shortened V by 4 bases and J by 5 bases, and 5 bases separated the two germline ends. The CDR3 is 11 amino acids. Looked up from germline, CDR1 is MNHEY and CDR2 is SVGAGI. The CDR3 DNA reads TGTGCCAGCAGTTCACAGTATGGCTACACCTTC. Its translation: CASSSQYGYTF.

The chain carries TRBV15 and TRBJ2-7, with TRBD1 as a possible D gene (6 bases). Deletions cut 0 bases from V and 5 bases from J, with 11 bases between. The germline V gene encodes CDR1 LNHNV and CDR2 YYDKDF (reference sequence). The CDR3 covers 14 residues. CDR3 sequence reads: CATSRDLGGNEQYF. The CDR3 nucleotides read TGTGCCACCAGCAGAGATCTAGGGGGTAACGAGCAGTACTTC.

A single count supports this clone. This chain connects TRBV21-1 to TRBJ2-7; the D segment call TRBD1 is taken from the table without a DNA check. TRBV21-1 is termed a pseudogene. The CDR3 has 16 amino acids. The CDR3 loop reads CASSKVGAVGRCEQYF. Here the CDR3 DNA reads TGTGCCAGCAGCAAAGTAGGGGCGGTGGGTCGCTGCGAGCAGTACTTC.

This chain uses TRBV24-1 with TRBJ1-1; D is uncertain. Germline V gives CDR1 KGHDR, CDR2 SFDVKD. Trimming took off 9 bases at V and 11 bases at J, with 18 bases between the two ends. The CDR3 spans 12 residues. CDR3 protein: CATYHPARGAFF. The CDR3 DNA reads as TGTGCCACCTATCACCCGGCCCGCGGGGCTTTCTTT.

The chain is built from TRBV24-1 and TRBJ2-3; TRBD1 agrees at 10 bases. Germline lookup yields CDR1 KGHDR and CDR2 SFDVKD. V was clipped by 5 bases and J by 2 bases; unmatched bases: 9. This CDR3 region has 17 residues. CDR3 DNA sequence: TGTGCCACCAGTGTTGGGGGTGACAGGGGGCTCACAGATACGCAGTATTTT. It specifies CATSVGGDRGLTDTQYF.

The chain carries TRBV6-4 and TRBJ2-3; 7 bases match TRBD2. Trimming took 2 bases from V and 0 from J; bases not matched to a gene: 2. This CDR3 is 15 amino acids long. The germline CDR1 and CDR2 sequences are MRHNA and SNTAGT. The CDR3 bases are TGTGCCAGCAGTGACCACGGGGGGAGCACAGATACGCAGTATTTT. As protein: CASSDHGGSTDTQYF.

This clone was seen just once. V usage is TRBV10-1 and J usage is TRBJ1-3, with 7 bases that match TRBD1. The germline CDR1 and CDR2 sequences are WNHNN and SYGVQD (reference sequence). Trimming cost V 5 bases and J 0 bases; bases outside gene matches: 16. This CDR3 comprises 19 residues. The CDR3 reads CASSHVKTGLLHSGNTIYF. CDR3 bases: TGCGCCAGCAGTCACGTAAAGACAGGGCTACTCCACTCTGGAAACACCATATATTTT.

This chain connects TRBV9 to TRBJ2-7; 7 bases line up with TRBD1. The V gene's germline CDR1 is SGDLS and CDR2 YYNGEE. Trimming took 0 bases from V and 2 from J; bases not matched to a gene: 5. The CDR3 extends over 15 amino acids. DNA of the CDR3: TGTGCCAGCAGCGTAGGAGGGGGCGCCGCCTACGAGCAGTACTTC. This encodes CASSVGGGAAYEQYF.